A few counts support the clone carrying this TCR beta chain. TCRdb independently ran MiXCR on the 5' RACE reads; one entry per CDR3 protein. This sample has about 350,000 distinct CDR3 sequences, with around 15% found just once. These data come from a study of T-cell memory formation after mild COVID-19. In the study overall: The study found TCR clusters largely donor specific.

Germline CDR1 reads MGHDK; CDR2 reads SYGVNS. The V and J ends lost 1 base and 1 base respectively, with 13 bases between them. CDR3 length: 16 residues. What was sequenced was PBMCs or a T cell subset sorted from them (not recorded which). This receptor was identified in a man between 18 and 35 years old who had mild COVID-19 (a few samples of this study predate the infection). Cell type and time point are not known. The chain couples TRBV25-1 to TRBJ1-2; TRBD1 might be the D (6 bases). CDR3: CASSEWGSGDNYGYTF. Here the CDR3 DNA reads TGTGCCAGCAGTGAATGGGGGTCAGGGGATAACTATGGCTACACCTTC.